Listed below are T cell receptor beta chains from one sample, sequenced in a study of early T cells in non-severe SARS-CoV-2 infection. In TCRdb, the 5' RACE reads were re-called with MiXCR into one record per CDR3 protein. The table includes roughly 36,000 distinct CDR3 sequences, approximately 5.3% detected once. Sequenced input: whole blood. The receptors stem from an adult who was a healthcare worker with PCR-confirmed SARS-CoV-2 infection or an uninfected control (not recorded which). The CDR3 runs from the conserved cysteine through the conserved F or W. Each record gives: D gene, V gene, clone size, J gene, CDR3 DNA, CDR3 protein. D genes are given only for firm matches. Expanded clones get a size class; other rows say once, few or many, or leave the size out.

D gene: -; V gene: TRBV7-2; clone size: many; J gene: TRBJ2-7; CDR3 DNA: TGTGCCAGCAACCACAACACCGGCTACGAGCAGTACTTC; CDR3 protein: CASNHNTGYEQYF
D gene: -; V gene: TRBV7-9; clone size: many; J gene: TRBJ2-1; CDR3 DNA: TGTGCCAGCAGCTTACTCAAGAATGAGCAGTTCTTC; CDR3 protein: CASSLLKNEQFF
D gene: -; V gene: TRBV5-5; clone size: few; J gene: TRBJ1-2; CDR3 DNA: TGTGCCAGCAGCTTGGTATCCGGGATTAATGGCTACACCTTC; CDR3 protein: CASSLVSGINGYTF
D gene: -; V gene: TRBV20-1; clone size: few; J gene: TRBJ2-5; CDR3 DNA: TGCAGTGCTAGAGAGTCCGGGGGCAGGGAGACCCAGTACTTC; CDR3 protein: CSARESGGRETQYF
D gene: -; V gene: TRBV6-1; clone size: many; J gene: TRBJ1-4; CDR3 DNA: TGTGCCAGCAGTGAAGAGAAGGCAGATGAAAAACTGTTTTTT; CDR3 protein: CASSEEKADEKLFF
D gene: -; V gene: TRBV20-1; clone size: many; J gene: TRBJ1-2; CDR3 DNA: TGCAGTGCTAGAGCTCCGGGGGACGGTAACTATGGCTACACCTTC; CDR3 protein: CSARAPGDGNYGYTF
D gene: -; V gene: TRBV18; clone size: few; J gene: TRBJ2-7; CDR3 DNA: TGTGCCAGCTCACCAGGTGGGGGGTCCCACGAGCAGTACTTC; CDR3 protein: CASSPGGGSHEQYF
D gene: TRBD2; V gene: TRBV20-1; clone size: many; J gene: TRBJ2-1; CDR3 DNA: TGCAGTGCTAGCCTCAGCGGGGGGGCCTACAATGAGCAGTTCTTC; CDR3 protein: CSASLSGGAYNEQFF
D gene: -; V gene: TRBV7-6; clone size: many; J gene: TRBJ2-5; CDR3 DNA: TGTGCCAGCAGCTATCGGGCCCTAACTGGAGAGACCCAGTACTTC; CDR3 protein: CASSYRALTGETQYF
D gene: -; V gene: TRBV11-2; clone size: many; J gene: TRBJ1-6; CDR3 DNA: TGTGCCAGCAGCCTATTCCCGGGACCTTATTCACCCCTCCACTTT; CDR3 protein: CASSLFPGPYSPLHF
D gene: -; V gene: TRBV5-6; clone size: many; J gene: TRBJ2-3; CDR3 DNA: TGTGCCAGCAGCTTGAAGGGGGGCACAGATACGCAGTATTTT; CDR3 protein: CASSLKGGTDTQYF
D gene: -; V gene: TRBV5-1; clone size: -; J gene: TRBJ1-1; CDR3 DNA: TGCGCCAGCAGCTTGGATTTGGGACAACGGTTAAACACTGAAGCTTTCTTT; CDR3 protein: CASSLDLGQRLNTEAFF
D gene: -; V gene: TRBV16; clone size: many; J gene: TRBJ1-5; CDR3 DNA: TGTGCCAGCAGCCAAGTGGGGAATAGCAATCAGCCCCAGCATTTT; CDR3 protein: CASSQVGNSNQPQHF
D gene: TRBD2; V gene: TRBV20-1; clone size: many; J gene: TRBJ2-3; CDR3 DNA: TGCAGTGCTAGAGACCAGACCGGGACTAGCGGGGGCACAGATACGCAGTATTTT; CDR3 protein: CSARDQTGTSGGTDTQYF
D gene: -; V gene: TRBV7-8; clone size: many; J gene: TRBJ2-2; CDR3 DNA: TGTGCCAGCAGCCAACAGGGAACCACCGGGGAGCTGTTTTTT; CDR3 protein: CASSQQGTTGELFF
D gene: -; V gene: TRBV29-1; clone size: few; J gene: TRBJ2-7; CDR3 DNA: TGCAGCGTTGCTGGGTACTACGAGCAGTACTTC; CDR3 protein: CSVAGYYEQYF
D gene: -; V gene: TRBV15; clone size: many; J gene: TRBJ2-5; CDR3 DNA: TGTGCCACCAGCAGAGCTATCGGCAGGGGAGGACAAGAGACCCAGTACTTC; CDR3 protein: CATSRAIGRGGQETQYF
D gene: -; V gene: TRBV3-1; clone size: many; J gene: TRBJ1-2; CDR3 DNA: TGTGCCAGCAGCCCCGCGACAGAATCCTATGGCTACACCTTC; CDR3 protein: CASSPATESYGYTF
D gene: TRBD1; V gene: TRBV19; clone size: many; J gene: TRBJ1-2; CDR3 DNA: TGTGCCAGTAGTACTACCGCCGGGACAGGGGGTAAGACTGGCTACACCTTC; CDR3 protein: CASSTTAGTGGKTGYTF
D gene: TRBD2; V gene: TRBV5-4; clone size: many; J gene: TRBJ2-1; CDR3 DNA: TGTGCCAGCAGCTCCGGGGGCGAGCGGGGGCGCCCCGAGCAGTTCTTC; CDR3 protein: CASSSGGERGRPEQFF
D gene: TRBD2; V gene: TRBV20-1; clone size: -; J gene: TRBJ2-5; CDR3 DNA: TGCAGTGCTAGAGACCGACTAGCACGGGAGACCCAGTACTTC; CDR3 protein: CSARDRLARETQYF
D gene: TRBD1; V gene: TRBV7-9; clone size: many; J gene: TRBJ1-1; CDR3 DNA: TGTGCCAGCAGCACCTCGGACAGGCGGAACACTGAAGCTTTCTTT; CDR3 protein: CASSTSDRRNTEAFF
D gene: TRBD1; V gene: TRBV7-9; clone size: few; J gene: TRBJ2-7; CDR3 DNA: TGTGCCAGCAGCTTAGTTGACAGGGGTTTTCACGAGCAGTACTTC; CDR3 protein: CASSLVDRGFHEQYF
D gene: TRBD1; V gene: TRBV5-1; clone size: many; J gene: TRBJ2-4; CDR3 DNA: TGCGCCAGCAGCTTGATAGGGACAGGGGGAACGGCCAAAAACATTCAGTACTTC; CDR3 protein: CASSLIGTGGTAKNIQYF
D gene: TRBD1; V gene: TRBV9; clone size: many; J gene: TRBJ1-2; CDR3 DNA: TGTGCCAGCAGCCTGCAACAGGGGGCTAATGGCTACACCTTC; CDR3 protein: CASSLQQGANGYTF
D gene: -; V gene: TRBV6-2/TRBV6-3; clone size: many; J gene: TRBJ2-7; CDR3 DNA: TGTGCCAGCAGTTACGCCGGGCTGGGTGAGCAGTACTTC; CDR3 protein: CASSYAGLGEQYF
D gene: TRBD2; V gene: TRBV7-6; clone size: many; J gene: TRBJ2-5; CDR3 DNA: TGTGCCAGCACCCTAGGACTAGCGGGGGACCAAGAGACCCAGTACTTC; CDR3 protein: CASTLGLAGDQETQYF
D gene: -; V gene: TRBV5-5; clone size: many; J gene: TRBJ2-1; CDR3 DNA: TGTGCCAGCAGCTTGGCGGGGCCAGGCGATGAGCAGTTCTTC; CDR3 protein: CASSLAGPGDEQFF
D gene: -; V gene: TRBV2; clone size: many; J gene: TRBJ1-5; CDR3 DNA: TGTGCCAGCACTGGGGGTGGCAATCAGCCCCAGCATTTT; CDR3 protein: CASTGGGNQPQHF
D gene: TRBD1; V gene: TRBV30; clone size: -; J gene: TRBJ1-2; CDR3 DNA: TGTGCCTGTATAAGACAGGGCCTTCCTGGCTACACCTTC; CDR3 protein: CACIRQGLPGYTF
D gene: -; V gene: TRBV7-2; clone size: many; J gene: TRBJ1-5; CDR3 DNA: TGTGCCAGCAGCTCCCAGAATCAGCCCCAGCATTTT; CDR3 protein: CASSSQNQPQHF
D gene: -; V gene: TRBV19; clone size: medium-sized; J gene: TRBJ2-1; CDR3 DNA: TGTGCCAGTAGAATAGGGCCCCTGGAACACAATGAGCAGTTCTTC; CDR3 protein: CASRIGPLEHNEQFF
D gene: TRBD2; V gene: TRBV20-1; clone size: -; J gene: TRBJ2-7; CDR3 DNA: TGCAGTGTCGACTCGGGACTATCCTCCTACGAGCAGTACTTC; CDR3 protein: CSVDSGLSSYEQYF
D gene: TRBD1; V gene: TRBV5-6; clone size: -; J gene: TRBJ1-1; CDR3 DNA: TGTGCCAGCAGCCCTCAAGGGGGACAGCAGAACACTGAAGCTTTCTTT; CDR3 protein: CASSPQGGQQNTEAFF
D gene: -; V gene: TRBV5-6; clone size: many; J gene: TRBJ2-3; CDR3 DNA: TGTGCCAGCAGCTCCCTGATTGGTAGCGGCCCCACAGATACGCAGTATTTT; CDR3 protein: CASSSLIGSGPTDTQYF
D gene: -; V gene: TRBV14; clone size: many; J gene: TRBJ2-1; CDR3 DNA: TGTGCCAGCAGCCCCAGTGGGGGTAGCTCCTACAATGAGCAGTTCTTC; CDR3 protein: CASSPSGGSSYNEQFF
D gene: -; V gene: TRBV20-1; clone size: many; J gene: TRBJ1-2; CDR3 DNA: TGCAGTGCTAGTCGAGGGAGTCTAGGGTATGGCTACACCTTC; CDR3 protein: CSASRGSLGYGYTF
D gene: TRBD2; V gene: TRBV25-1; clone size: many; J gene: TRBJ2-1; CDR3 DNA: TGTGCCAGCAGTGAAGGGAGCGGGGGGGCCAATGAGCAGTTCTTC; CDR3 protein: CASSEGSGGANEQFF
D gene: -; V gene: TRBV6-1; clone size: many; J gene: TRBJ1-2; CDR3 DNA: TGTGCCAGCAGCGGGCTCTATGGCTACACCTTC; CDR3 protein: CASSGLYGYTF
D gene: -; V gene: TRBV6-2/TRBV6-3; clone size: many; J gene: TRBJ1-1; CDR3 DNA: TGTGCCAGCCAGGGCCAGTTGAACACTGAAGCTTTCTTT; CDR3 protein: CASQGQLNTEAFF
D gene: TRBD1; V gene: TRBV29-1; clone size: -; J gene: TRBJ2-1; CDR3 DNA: TGCAGCGTAACAGGGGTTGGGGATGAGCAGTTCTTC; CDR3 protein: CSVTGVGDEQFF
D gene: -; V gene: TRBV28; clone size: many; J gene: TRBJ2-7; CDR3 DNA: TGTGCCAGCAGCACACCGGCCTACGAGCAGTACTTC; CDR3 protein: CASSTPAYEQYF
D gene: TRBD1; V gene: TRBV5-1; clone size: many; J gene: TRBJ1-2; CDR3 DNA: TGCGCCAGCAGAAAGGACAGGAACTATGGCTACACCTTC; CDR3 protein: CASRKDRNYGYTF
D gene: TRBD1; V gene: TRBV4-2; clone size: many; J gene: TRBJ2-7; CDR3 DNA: TGTGCCAGCAGCCAAGGGGACAGAGGGGCCTACGAGCAGTACTTC; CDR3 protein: CASSQGDRGAYEQYF
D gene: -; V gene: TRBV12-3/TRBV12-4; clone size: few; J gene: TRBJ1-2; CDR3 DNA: TGTGCCAGCAGTTTAGCGAGTTGGACACCACCAGGGAACTATGGCTACACCTTC; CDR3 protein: CASSLASWTPPGNYGYTF
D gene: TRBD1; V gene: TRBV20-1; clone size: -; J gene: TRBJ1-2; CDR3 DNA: TGCAGTGCTCTAAATGACAGGGAACGCTATGGCTACACCTTC; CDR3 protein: CSALNDRERYGYTF
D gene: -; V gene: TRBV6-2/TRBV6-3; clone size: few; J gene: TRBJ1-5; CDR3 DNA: TGTGCCAGCAGTGGCGGACCGGAAAATCAGCCCCAGCATTTT; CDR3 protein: CASSGGPENQPQHF
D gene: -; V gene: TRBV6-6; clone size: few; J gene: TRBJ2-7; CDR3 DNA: TGTGCCAGCAGTTACTGGGACCCGTCCTACGAGCAGTACTTC; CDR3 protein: CASSYWDPSYEQYF
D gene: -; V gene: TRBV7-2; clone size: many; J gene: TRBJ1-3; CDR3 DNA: TGTGCCAGCAGCTTAGTCGGGCAGGGCTCTGGAAACACCATATATTTT; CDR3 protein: CASSLVGQGSGNTIYF
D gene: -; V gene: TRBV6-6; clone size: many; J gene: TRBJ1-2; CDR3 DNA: TGTGCCACTGTGGGTTATGGCTACACCTTC; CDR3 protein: CATVGYGYTF
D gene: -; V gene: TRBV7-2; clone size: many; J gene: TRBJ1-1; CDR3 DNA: TGTGCCAGCAGCTTATTATTATGGGGGAACACTGAAGCTTTCTTT; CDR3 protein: CASSLLLWGNTEAFF
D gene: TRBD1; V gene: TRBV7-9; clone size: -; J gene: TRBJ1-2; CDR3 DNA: TGTGCCAGCAGCTTAGGCCGGGACAGGGCGAACTATGGCTACACCTTC; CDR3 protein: CASSLGRDRANYGYTF
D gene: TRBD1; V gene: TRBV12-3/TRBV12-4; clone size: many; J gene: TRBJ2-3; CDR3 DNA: TGTGCCAGCAGTTTGGGGACAGGGGGCGGCGCAGATACGCAGTATTTT; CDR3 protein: CASSLGTGGGADTQYF
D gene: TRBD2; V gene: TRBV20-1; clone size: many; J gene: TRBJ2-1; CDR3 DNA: TGCAGTGCTAGGACTAGCGGGGGTTACAATGAGCAGTTCTTC; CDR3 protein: CSARTSGGYNEQFF
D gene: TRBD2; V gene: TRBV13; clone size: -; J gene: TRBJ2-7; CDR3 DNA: TGTGCCAGCAGCTTACAAAGCGGGGGCCTCTCCTACGAGCAGTACTTC; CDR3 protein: CASSLQSGGLSYEQYF
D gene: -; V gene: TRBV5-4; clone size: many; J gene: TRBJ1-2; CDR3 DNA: TGTGCCAGCAGCTTTTTACAGGACCGAAATGGCTACACCTTC; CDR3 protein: CASSFLQDRNGYTF
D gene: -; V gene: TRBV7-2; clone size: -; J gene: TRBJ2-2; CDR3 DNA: TGTGCCAGCACCCATCTGCCGGGGCAGGGGCTTTTCACCGGGGAGCTGTTTTTT; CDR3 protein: CASTHLPGQGLFTGELFF
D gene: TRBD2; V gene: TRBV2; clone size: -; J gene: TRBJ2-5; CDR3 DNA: TGTGCCAGCGGAGGGATAGTGGAGAGCGGGGGGCTCCAAGAGACCCAGTACTTC; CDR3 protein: CASGGIVESGGLQETQYF
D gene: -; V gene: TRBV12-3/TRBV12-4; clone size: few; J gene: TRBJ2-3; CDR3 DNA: TGTGCCAGCAGTCATTTTTCTAGCACAGATACGCAGTATTTT; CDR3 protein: CASSHFSSTDTQYF